This T cell receptor (beta chain) was found in a study of immune evolution from preneoplasia to lung adenocarcinoma. Study context: HLA loss of heterozygosity: 5.5% to 8.5% AIS, about 15% MIA, roughly 30% ADC, none AAH.

Trimming removed 2 bases from V and 2 bases from J; junction bases left unmatched: 6. This CDR3 has 16 amino acids. The germline V gene has CDR1 KGHSY and CDR2 FQNENV. Sequencing used immunoSEQ multiplex PCR; TCRdb keeps in-frame clones, though not all of them. The table includes about 6,100 clones, almost 80% detected once. The sequence came from a person aged 60-80 years with lung adenocarcinoma. Sequenced sample: FFPE minimally invasive lung adenocarcinoma tissue. The genes are TRBV16 and TRBJ1-3, with 7 bases that match TRBD1. Here the CDR3 DNA reads TGTGCCAGCAGCCAAGGTGCACAGGGGACTGGAAACACCATATATTTT. Its translation is CASSQGAQGTGNTIYF.